The 31 T cell receptor beta chains listed next were all sequenced from one sample in a study of T cells expressing NK-cell markers. No DNA is given; TCRdb re-called the 5' RACE reads and lists each CDR3 protein once. This table holds roughly 450,000 distinct CDR3 sequences. The material sequenced was blood T cells: a sorted CD56 or NKG2C T cell subset, CD4+ or CD8+ T cells, or bulk PBMC T cells (not recorded which). The receptors were sampled from a woman aged 50 to 60 in good health.

J is TRBJ1-2 and V is TRBV14; TCRdb picks TRBD1, but there is no DNA to check that call. CDR1 SGHDN and CDR2 FVKESK come from the germline V gene. CDR3 size: 17 residues. CDR3 region: CASSPIWDSHEEYGYTF.

This chain joins TRBV7-9 and TRBJ2-5; the TCRdb call, TRBD1, lacks DNA for checking. CDR3 length: 16 amino acids. The germline CDR1 and CDR2 sequences are SEHNR and FQNEAQ (reference sequence). CDR3 region: CASSFDGGQGQETQYF.

The J gene is TRBJ1-2, the V gene TRBV6-6; TCRdb names TRBD1, which stays unverified in the absence of DNA. Looked up from germline, CDR1 is MNHNY and CDR2 is SVGAGI (reference sequence). The CDR3 totals 16 residues. The chain's CDR3 is CASKPGQALINYGYTF.

This rearrangement joins TRBV30 to TRBJ2-1; checking the TCRdb D call of TRBD2 is not possible without DNA. This CDR3 has 15 residues. Germline V gene sequence: CDR1 GTSNPN, CDR2 SVGIG (reference sequence). CDR3 protein: CALTPGTSGYNEQFF.

This chain uses TRBV4-1 with TRBJ1-1. This CDR3 has 13 residues. Germline V lookup: CDR1 MGHRA, CDR2 YSYEKL. This chain's CDR3 is CASNSAENTEAFF.

This chain uses TRBV20-1 with TRBJ2-5; the D gene TCRdb calls, TRBD2, cannot be checked with no DNA. The CDR3 has 13 residues. Germline CDR1 DFQATT, CDR2 SNEGSKA (reference sequence). CDR3 loop: CSARAGGVETQYF.

The rearrangement links TRBV12-3 or TRBV12-4 to TRBJ2-2; TCRdb designates TRBD1, a call that cannot be tested without DNA. The CDR3 spans 12 residues. This CDR3 reads CASKKGTGELFF.

The chain combines TRBV2 with TRBJ2-5; TCRdb gives TRBD1 as the D gene, but with no DNA this cannot be confirmed. Germline V lookup: CDR1 SNHLY, CDR2 FYNNEI. The CDR3 totals 14 residues. CDR3: CASIQGSGQETQYF.

The chain is built from TRBV6-5 and TRBJ2-7; the TRBD1 assignment by TCRdb is unverifiable without DNA. This CDR3 comprises 15 residues. CDR1 and CDR2 (germline): MNHEY, SVGAGI. CDR3: CASSSTGTNSYEQYF.

The chain has TRBV28 and TRBJ2-5. CDR1 and CDR2 (germline): MDHEN, SYDVKM. The CDR3 covers 11 residues. The chain's CDR3 is CASGDQETQYF. Full variable domain (outside the CDR3, taken from reference TRBV28 and TRBJ2-5): DVKVTQSSRYLVKRTGEKVFLECVQDMDHENMFWYRQDPGLGLRLIYFSYDVKMKEKGDIPEGYSVSREKKERFSLILESASTNQTSMYLCASGDQETQYFGPGTRLLVL.

The chain has TRBV6-1 and TRBJ2-1. In germline, CDR1 is MNHNS, CDR2 SASEGT. The CDR3 covers 16 residues. This chain's CDR3 is CASSPRSLSSYNEQFF.

The chain recombines TRBV24-1 with TRBJ2-1; lacking DNA, the TRBD2 call made by TCRdb goes unchecked. This CDR3 region has 15 residues. Germline CDR1 KGHDR, CDR2 SFDVKD. CDR3 loop: CATSDSLPIAGEQFF.

The chain uses TRBV5-1 and TRBJ1-2. Germline CDR1 reads SGHRS; CDR2 reads YFSETQ. The CDR3 is 14 residues long. The CDR3 reads CASKEGEGNYGYTF.

The chain joins TRBV15 to TRBJ2-7; absent DNA, TCRdb's TRBD1 call cannot be checked. Germline CDR1 and CDR2: LNHNV and YYDKDF (reference sequence). The CDR3 has 14 residues. The CDR3 is CATSRGWTVYEQYF.

V gene TRBV6-5 combines with J gene TRBJ1-1; checking the TCRdb D call of TRBD1 is not possible without DNA. The CDR3 loop spans 14 amino acids. Per the germline V gene, CDR1 is MNHEY and CDR2 is SVGAGI. The CDR3 sequence is CASSRQGSGTEAFF.

The genes are TRBV5-6 and TRBJ2-7; absent DNA, TCRdb's TRBD1 call cannot be checked. Per germline, CDR1 SGHDT and CDR2 YYEEEE. This CDR3 is built from 13 residues. CDR3 sequence reads: CASRKTGTYEQYF.

The rearrangement links TRBV3-1 to TRBJ2-1; checking the TCRdb D call of TRBD2 is not possible without DNA. The CDR3 runs to 11 residues. Germline V gene data show CDR1 as LGHDT and CDR2 as YNNKEL (reference sequence). CDR3 in amino acids: CASSQPGREFF.

The chain uses TRBV4-1 and TRBJ1-3. Germline V gene sequence: CDR1 MGHRA, CDR2 YSYEKL. The CDR3 length is 17 residues. The CDR3 reads CASSAGGALGSGNTIYF.

The chain couples TRBV4-1 to TRBJ2-1; TCRdb's D gene call, TRBD2, goes unchecked for lack of DNA. The germline gives CDR1 MGHRA, CDR2 YSYEKL. CDR3 length equals 17 residues. This CDR3 is CASSRQFSGTFYNEQFF.

The chain carries TRBV20-1 and TRBJ2-3; TCRdb's D call, TRBD1, is unchecked because there is no DNA. From germline, CDR1 is DFQATT and CDR2 SNEGSKA (reference sequence). CDR3 length: 17 amino acids. CDR3 region: CSARDGEGHLTTDTQYF.

The V call is TRBV30, the J call TRBJ2-7; TCRdb returns TRBD1, unconfirmable since there is no DNA. CDR3 length: 18 residues. Germline V gene lookup returns CDR1 GTSNPN and CDR2 SVGIG (reference sequence). The chain's CDR3 is CAWSVNRGAQGRLYEQYF.

V is TRBV20-1 and J is TRBJ2-3; TCRdb outputs TRBD2, but without DNA this stays unchecked. There are 14 residues in the CDR3. Germline CDR1 and CDR2: DFQATT and SNEGSKA (reference sequence). This CDR3 reads CSVTDGSLGDTQYF.

The gene calls are TRBV24-1 and TRBJ1-1; TCRdb proposes TRBD1, but this gene call is untestable without DNA. The germline V gene has CDR1 KGHDR and CDR2 SFDVKD. CDR3 size: 14 residues. The CDR3 sequence: CATSDSTGKGRAFF.

V and J are TRBV4-2 and TRBJ2-5; the D call of TRBD2 rests on TCRdb alone, since no DNA is present to check it. The CDR3 covers 16 residues. Germline V lookup: CDR1 LGHNA, CDR2 YNFKEQ. CDR3 residues: CASSLTLAGGHKTQYF.

The rearrangement links TRBV11-2 to TRBJ2-1. CDR1 and CDR2 from the germline V gene are SGHAT and FQNNGV. This CDR3 is built from 14 residues. The CDR3 spells CASSLVSATNEQFF.

The chain employs TRBV12-3 or TRBV12-4 and TRBJ1-1. This CDR3 has 15 amino acids. The CDR3 region is CASSFRRTSGTEAFF.

The genes are TRBV20-1 and TRBJ2-3. The CDR3 consists of 12 residues. Germline V gene sequence: CDR1 DFQATT, CDR2 SNEGSKA (reference sequence). Here the CDR3 reads CSATLRSDTQYF.

The chain combines TRBV24-1 with TRBJ2-1; TCRdb's D call, TRBD1, is unchecked because there is no DNA. Germline loops: CDR1 KGHDR, CDR2 SFDVKD. The length of the CDR3 is 18 residues. The CDR3 region is CATSDPLSGQGSYNEQFF.

This chain links TRBV5-1 with TRBJ2-3; as DNA is missing, the TRBD2 call by TCRdb cannot be tested. This CDR3 has 18 residues. Germline V lookup: CDR1 SGHRS, CDR2 YFSETQ. This chain's CDR3 is CASSLSRGDFFPTDTQYF. Filled out from reference TRBV5-1 and TRBJ2-3, the complete variable domain reads KAGVTQTPRYLIKTRGQQVTLSCSPISGHRSVSWYQQTPGQGLQFLFEYFSETQRNKGNFPGRFSGRQFSNSRSEMNVSTLELGDSALYLCASSLSRGDFFPTDTQYFGPGTRLTVL.

This chain connects TRBV24-1 to TRBJ2-3; TCRdb picks TRBD2, but there is no DNA to check that call. The CDR3 is made up of 16 amino acids. Germline lookup yields CDR1 KGHDR and CDR2 SFDVKD. The CDR3 here is CATTASWLQDTDTQYF.

The chain combines TRBV6-1 with TRBJ2-2; TCRdb's D call of TRBD2 is untestable without DNA. This CDR3 is 17 amino acids long. Germline CDR1 reads MNHNS; CDR2 reads SASEGT. The CDR3 region is CASRALAGGTYTGELFF.